One and the same sample provided the 32 T cell receptor beta chains below, sequenced in a study of spatial heterogeneity in lung cancer (dated by TCRdb to 2018 to 2020). What the time point label conveys for this sample: sample taken at primary tumor resection. Library preparation was by 5' RACE. Sequencing was carried out with a NextSeq 500. The public reads were quality trimmed at Q25 with fastp and then assembled into clones with MiXCR by TCRdb, keeping productive beta chains. Records with the same CDR3 protein are collapsed into one entry carrying the most frequent genes and DNA. This sample has tens of thousands of distinct CDR3 sequences in its table, and around 7% of those were observed once. The ten largest clonotypes hold over 25% of the sample. The sequencing used PBMCs, collected at surgery. Receptors were obtained from a male donor with early-stage non-small cell lung cancer.

This chain joins TRBV7-2 and TRBJ1-3; D perhaps matches TRBD1 (5 bases). Germline loops: CDR1 SGHTA, CDR2 FQGNSA. The V end lost 1 base, the J end lost 1 base, and 8 bases lay between the germline ends. The CDR3 is 15 residues long. CDR3 loop: CASSLDGASGNTIYF. The CDR3 DNA sequence: TGTGCCAGCAGCTTAGATGGGGCTTCTGGAAACACCATATATTTT.

This clonotype was detected ten times or more. The chain joins TRBV25-1 to TRBJ2-1; TRBD2 matches 8 bases. The junction had 10 bases not matched to a gene; V was cut back by 3 bases and J by 9 bases. Per the germline V gene, CDR1 is MGHDK and CDR2 is SYGVNS. The CDR3 loop spans 15 amino acids. The CDR3: CASSDGAGGRSEQFF. CDR3 bases: TGTGCCAGCAGTGACGGGGCGGGAGGACGTAGTGAGCAGTTCTTC. Based on the CDR3 plus reference TRBV25-1 and TRBJ2-1, the full variable domain is EADIYQTPRYLVIGTGKKITLECSQTMGHDKMYWYQQDPGMELHLIHYSYGVNSTEKGDLSSESTVSRIRTEHFPLTLESARPSHTSQYLCASSDGAGGRSEQFFGPGTRLTVL.

This clonotype was counted many times. The chain has TRBV11-2 and TRBJ1-1; 9 bases align to TRBD1. V was pared by 5 bases and J by 3 bases, with 7 bases of the junction left unmatched. The CDR3 is 15 residues long. Per the germline V gene, CDR1 is SGHAT and CDR2 is FQNNGV. The CDR3 reads CASSLTGGKDTEAFF. In DNA, the CDR3 is TGTGCCAGCAGCCTGACAGGGGGGAAAGACACTGAAGCTTTCTTT.

This clonotype was detected ten times or more. The CDR3 reads CSSGGGDYGYTF. The CDR3 DNA reads TGCAGTTCAGGTGGAGGGGACTATGGCTACACCTTC. The rearrangement joins TRBV20-1 to TRBJ1-2, with D perhaps matching TRBD1 (5 bases). CDR1 is DFQATT and CDR2 is SNEGSKA in the germline V gene (reference sequence). CDR3 length equals 12 residues. Deletions cut 8 bases from V and 3 bases from J, with 13 bases between.

This clonotype was detected ten times or more. The DNA is omitted, as the CDR3 cannot be located on it reliably, and the CDR3 follows TCRdb's listing. The V gene is TRBV7-9, the J gene TRBJ2-1. Germline CDR1 SEHNR, CDR2 FQNEAQ (reference sequence). With termini counted, the CDR3 has 12 amino acids. CDR3: CATVADYNEQFF.

This clonotype was seen ten or more times. The V gene is TRBV20-1, the J gene TRBJ2-7; possibly TRBD2 for D (6 bases). V was trimmed by 5 bases and J by 0 bases, leaving 8 bases between them. Germline-derived CDR1 and CDR2 are DFQATT and SNEGSKA (reference sequence). This CDR3 contains 12 residues. The chain's CDR3 is CSALTSSYEQYV. Here the CDR3 DNA reads TGCAGTGCTTTGACTAGCTCCTACGAGCAGTACGTC.

This clonotype appeared a few times. Because the CDR3 is missing its conserved closing phenylalanine or tryptophan, this is likely a read error. This chain joins TRBV27 and TRBJ1-1; D may be TRBD1 (6 bases). CDR1 and CDR2 from the germline V gene are MNHEY and SMNVEV (reference sequence). CDR3 length: 13 amino acids. Trimming removed 6 bases at V and 6 bases at J, with 14 bases between. The CDR3 region has the DNA TGTGCCAGCAGACGCATACAGGGCGCTGAAGCTTTCTTA. This sequence encodes CASRRIQGAEAFL.

The V and J genes are TRBV28 and TRBJ1-1; maybe TRBD1 (6 bases). CDR3 length: 14 residues. V gave up 6 bases and J gave up 0 bases, with 11 bases separating them. Germline V gives CDR1 MDHEN, CDR2 SYDVKM. The CDR3 reads CASRTGDLNTEAFF. CDR3 bases: TGTGCCAGCAGGACAGGAGACCTGAACACTGAAGCTTTCTTT.

Comments on this clonotype: A much larger clone lies a single base off, so this may be a read error. The rearrangement uses TRBV30 and TRBJ2-7; D is uncertain. Germline CDR1 reads GTSNPN; CDR2 reads SVGIG (reference sequence). CDR3 length equals 13 residues. As DNA, the CDR3 is TGTGTCTGGGGAAGCGACGGATACTACGAGCAGTACTTC. This gives the protein CVWGSDGYYEQYF.

This clonotype has a handful of counts. The V call is TRBV12-3 or TRBV12-4, the J call TRBJ2-2; 10 nucleotides agree with TRBD1. The CDR3 sequence is 15 residues long. Trimming at V came to 5 bases and at J to 6 bases, leaving 6 bases not matched to a gene. CDR3 residues: CASSIRTGGPGELFF. The CDR3 region has the DNA TGTGCCAGCAGTATAAGGACAGGGGGACCCGGGGAGCTGTTTTTT.

This clonotype occurred many times. The J gene is TRBJ2-7, the V gene TRBV12-3 or TRBV12-4; D unclear. Trimming pared 1 base from V and 2 bases from J, leaving 15 bases between. The CDR3 extends over 16 amino acids. CDR3 loop: CASSLGGSRSTYEQYV. The CDR3 coding sequence is TGTGCCAGCAGTTTAGGCGGCAGCAGATCTACCTACGAGCAGTACGTC.

This clonotype occurred many times. The gene calls are TRBV7-2 and TRBJ2-1, with TRBD2 identical over 15 bases. The CDR3 is 16 residues long. V was pared by 5 bases and J by 4 bases, with 3 bases of the junction left unmatched. Germline loops: CDR1 SGHTA, CDR2 FQGNSA. This CDR3 reads CASSRTSGGVYNEQFF. In nucleotides, the CDR3 is TGTGCCAGCAGCCGGACTAGCGGGGGGGTTTACAATGAGCAGTTCTTC.

The V and J genes are TRBV25-1 and TRBJ2-7; 8 bases are a match to TRBD2. J gave up 6 bases and V 2 bases, and 9 bases lay outside the gene matches. Germline loops: CDR1 MGHDK, CDR2 SYGVNS. This CDR3 is 15 amino acids long. The chain's CDR3 is CASSEQGWAGGEQYF. In DNA, the CDR3 is TGTGCCAGCAGTGAACAGGGCTGGGCGGGAGGCGAGCAGTACTTC.

This clonotype was detected ten times or more. V usage is TRBV7-9 and J usage is TRBJ2-1; D is perhaps TRBD2 (6 bases). There are 15 residues in the CDR3. Trimming cost V 7 bases and J 0 bases, with 13 bases left between them. Germline CDR1 is SEHNR and CDR2 is FQNEAQ (reference sequence). The CDR3 bases are TGTGCCAGCATCACGACGACTAGCTCCTACAATGAGCAGTTCTTC. Protein product: CASITTTSSYNEQFF.

This clonotype appeared many times. The gene calls are TRBV20-1 and TRBJ1-2, with D maybe TRBD1 (5 bases). The CDR3 contains 17 residues. With 5 bases removed from V and 2 bases from J, the gap between germline ends came to 24 bases. CDR1 DFQATT and CDR2 SNEGSKA come from the germline V gene (reference sequence). This CDR3 reads CSAPLAHGGGENYGYTF. CDR3 DNA: TGCAGTGCTCCTCTCGCCCATGGTGGGGGGGAAAACTATGGCTACACCTTC.

A few counts support this clonotype. This chain uses TRBV13 with TRBJ1-2; no firm D call. With 0 bases removed from V and 4 bases from J, the gap between germline ends came to 9 bases. The V gene's germline CDR1 is PRHDT and CDR2 FYEKMQ (reference sequence). This CDR3 has 14 amino acids. CDR3: CASSLGTGSYGYTF. CDR3 in DNA: TGTGCCAGCAGCTTAGGGACGGGGTCCTATGGCTACACCTTC.

The table lists this clonotype with a few counts. The chain links TRBV7-2 to TRBJ2-1; 7 bases fit TRBD1. The CDR3 has 15 amino acids. Losses at the gene ends were 5 bases for V and 2 bases for J; bases not matched to a gene: 6. Germline V CDR1 and CDR2: SGHTA, FQGNSA. The CDR3 DNA follows: TGTGCCAGCAGCAACAGGGGACCAACCTACAATGAGCAGTTCTTC. This gives the protein CASSNRGPTYNEQFF.

This clonotype was counted at least ten times. The chain links TRBV3-1 to TRBJ2-4; D is possibly TRBD2 (6 bases). Between the trimmed V and J ends, which lost 2 bases and 3 bases, there was a span of 11 bases. The germline V gene encodes CDR1 LGHDT and CDR2 YNNKEL (reference sequence). CDR3 size: 15 residues. The DNA of the CDR3 is TGTGCCAGCAGCCAACCGACTAGAAACAAAAACATTCAGTACTTC. Translated, it gives CASSQPTRNKNIQYF.

This clonotype was found many times. The chain recombines TRBV7-9 with TRBJ2-3, with a weak D call TRBD1 (5 bases). There are 14 residues in the CDR3. Germline V gene sequence: CDR1 SEHNR, CDR2 FQNEAQ (reference sequence). Between the trimmed V and J ends, which lost 1 base and 2 bases, there was a span of 7 bases. CDR3 sequence reads: CASSLVDNTDTQYF. The CDR3 DNA is TGTGCCAGCAGCTTAGTGGACAACACAGATACGCAGTATTTT.

This rearrangement joins TRBV6-2 or TRBV6-3 to TRBJ2-7; D unclear. Trimming pared 8 bases from V and 2 bases from J, leaving 10 bases between. This CDR3 has 12 residues. The germline V gene has CDR1 MNHEY and CDR2 SVGEGT. The CDR3 DNA is TGTGCCAGCTTCCCCGGACCCTACGAGCAGTACGTC. Translating it yields CASFPGPYEQYV.

The table lists this clonotype with a few counts. The chain joins TRBV3-1 to TRBJ1-1; possibly TRBD1 for D (5 bases). The ends were cut back, 4 bases at V and 1 base at J, with 10 bases in the middle. This CDR3 region has 14 residues. Germline V lookup: CDR1 LGHDT, CDR2 YNNKEL (reference sequence). CDR3 coding DNA: TGTGCCAGCAGCCCCTCCGGGACGAACACTGAAGCTTTCTTT. Translated, it gives CASSPSGTNTEAFF. Complete variable domain (other parts from reference TRBV3-1 and TRBJ1-1): DTAVSQTPKYLVTQMGNDKSIKCEQNLGHDTMYWYKQDSKKFLKIMFSYNNKELIINETVPNRFSPKSPDKAHLNLHINSLELGDSAVYFCASSPSGTNTEAFFGQGTRLTVV.

In its sample, this clonotype was seen a few times. The V gene is TRBV6-1, the J gene TRBJ1-2; 7 bases align to TRBD1. Trimming removed 11 bases from V and 13 bases from J; junction bases left unmatched: 19. The V gene's germline CDR1 is MNHNS and CDR2 SASEGT. CDR3 length: 13 amino acids. The CDR3 nucleotides read TGTGCCGCAACCGGGACAGAGGCATTTGGTGGCACCTTC. Translated, it gives CAATGTEAFGGTF.

Ten or more counts support this clonotype. This chain uses TRBV7-2 with TRBJ2-3; TRBD2 agrees at 16 bases. Germline assignment: CDR1 SGHTA and CDR2 FQGNSA. V lost 5 bases, J lost 4 bases, and 3 bases stayed unmatched. The CDR3 loop spans 16 amino acids. In DNA form, the CDR3 reads TGTGCCAGCAGCACGGGGACTAGCGGGGGGGCAGATACGCAGTATTTT. Protein: CASSTGTSGGADTQYF.

This clonotype was recorded a few times. This chain joins TRBV28 and TRBJ2-7, with 13 bases matching TRBD2. The CDR3 is made up of 22 amino acids. V trimming: 1 base; J trimming: 2 bases; junction bases outside the gene matches: 20. The germline gives CDR1 MDHEN, CDR2 SYDVKM. This CDR3 is CASSLFRGRGTSGTPGPYEQYV. CDR3 in DNA: TGTGCCAGCAGTTTATTTAGGGGGCGTGGGACTAGCGGGACCCCTGGGCCCTACGAGCAGTACGTC.

The V and J genes are TRBV6-2 or TRBV6-3 and TRBJ1-5; TRBD1 might be the D (6 bases). Looked up from germline, CDR1 is MNHEY and CDR2 is SVGEGT. With 5 bases removed from V and 0 bases from J, the gap between germline ends came to 17 bases. The CDR3 covers 17 residues. The CDR3 reads CASSPLKQGISNQPQHF. CDR3 sequence (DNA): TGTGCCAGCAGTCCACTTAAGCAGGGGATTAGCAATCAGCCCCAGCATTTT.

This clonotype was counted many times. The rearrangement links TRBV3-1 to TRBJ2-7, with 10 nucleotides matching TRBD2. Germline V lookup: CDR1 LGHDT, CDR2 YNNKEL (reference sequence). The J segment lost 6 bases and the V segment lost 1 base, leaving 9 bases of the junction unmatched. The CDR3 spans 16 residues. CDR3 in amino acids: CASSQGLAGALSEQYV. CDR3 coding DNA: TGTGCCAGCAGCCAAGGTCTAGCGGGAGCTCTTAGCGAGCAGTACGTC.

This clonotype was observed many times. V gene TRBV7-3 combines with J gene TRBJ1-1, with D uncertain. The CDR3 length is 14 residues. The V and J ends lost 0 bases and 5 bases respectively, with 10 bases between them. Germline V gene lookup returns CDR1 SGHTA and CDR2 FQGTGA. CDR3 region: CASSLTEGLTEAFF. The CDR3 DNA is TGTGCCAGCAGCTTAACGGAGGGTTTGACTGAAGCTTTCTTT.

This clonotype came up many times. The CDR3 region is CASRGQFSYNEQFF. CDR3 DNA sequence: TGTGCCAGCAGAGGCCAGTTCTCCTACAATGAGCAGTTCTTC. This chain links TRBV12-3 or TRBV12-4 with TRBJ2-1, with D unresolved. This CDR3 comprises 14 residues. V was trimmed by 6 bases and J by 0 bases, leaving 9 bases between them.

Ten or more counts support this clonotype. The genes are TRBV29-1 and TRBJ2-3, with TRBD1 matching over 7 bases. This CDR3 has 15 amino acids. Germline assignment: CDR1 SQVTM and CDR2 ANQGSEA. The V segment lost 5 bases and the J segment 2 bases; nucleotides outside the gene matches: 10. The CDR3 sequence is CSVSADRLYTDTQYF. Here the CDR3 DNA reads TGCAGCGTTAGTGCGGACAGGCTGTACACAGATACGCAGTATTTT.

This clonotype was observed many times. The DNA for the CDR3 is TGTGCCAGCAGTGGTTGGACTCCCGAGGTGGATACGCAGTATTTT. Translation gives CASSGWTPEVDTQYF. The chain carries TRBV2 and TRBJ2-3; TRBD2 might be the D (5 bases). This CDR3 spans 15 amino acids. Trimming shortened V by 4 bases and J by 6 bases, and 17 bases separated the two germline ends. The germline gives CDR1 SNHLY, CDR2 FYNNEI.

This clonotype was recorded many times. The rearrangement links TRBV10-3 to TRBJ2-1; the D gene is possibly TRBD2 (5 bases). From germline, CDR1 is ENHRY and CDR2 SYGVKD. CDR3 size: 15 residues. Between the trimmed V and J ends, which lost 0 bases and 0 bases, there was a span of 6 bases. CDR3 in amino acids: CAISESGSSYNEQFF. CDR3 DNA sequence: TGTGCCATCAGTGAGTCTGGGAGCTCCTACAATGAGCAGTTCTTC.

This sequence joins TRBV6-5 and TRBJ1-1; D is perhaps TRBD1 (6 bases). V lost 2 bases and J 4 bases, leaving 11 bases between the germline ends. There are 14 residues in the CDR3. Germline loops: CDR1 MNHEY, CDR2 SVGAGI. Written as DNA, the CDR3 is TGTGCCAGCAGTTACAAGGACAGCTTCACTGAAGCTTTCTTT. Amino acids: CASSYKDSFTEAFF.